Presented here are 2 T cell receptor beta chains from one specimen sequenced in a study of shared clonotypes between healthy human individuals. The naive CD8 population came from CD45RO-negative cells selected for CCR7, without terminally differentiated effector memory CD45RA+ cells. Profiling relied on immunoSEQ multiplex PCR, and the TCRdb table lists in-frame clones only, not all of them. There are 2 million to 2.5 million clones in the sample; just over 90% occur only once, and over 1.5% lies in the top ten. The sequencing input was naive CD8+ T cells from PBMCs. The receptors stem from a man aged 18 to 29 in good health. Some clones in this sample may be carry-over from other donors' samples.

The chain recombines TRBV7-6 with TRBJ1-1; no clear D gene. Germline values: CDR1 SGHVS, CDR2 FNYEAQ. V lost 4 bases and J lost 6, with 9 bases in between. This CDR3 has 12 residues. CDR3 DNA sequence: TGTGCCAGCAGCTCCCACACCCCTGAAGCTTTCTTT. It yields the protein CASSSHTPEAFF.

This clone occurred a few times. CDR3 amino acids: CASSTGGTGAGNTIYF. Here the CDR3 DNA reads TGTGCCAGCTCCACGGGCGGGACAGGGGCCGGAAACACCATATATTTT. This chain uses TRBV9 with TRBJ1-3; 10 positions agree with TRBD1. Trimming at V came to 7 bases and at J to 4 bases, leaving 11 bases not matched to a gene. The germline CDR1 and CDR2 sequences are SGDLS and YYNGEE. This CDR3 is 16 amino acids long.